This passage covers 21 T cell receptor beta chains from one sample sequenced in a study of blood T cell repertoires in COVID-19. Assay: immunoSEQ multiplex PCR; the TCRdb copy retains only in-frame clones and omits some. This sample has around 100,000 clones, with around 92% found just once. The source material was peripheral blood. These receptors were taken from a man aged 50 to 59 with COVID-19, enrolled during active disease.

The chain links TRBV10-3 to TRBJ2-6; tentatively, D is TRBD1 (5 bases). V lost 6 bases, J lost 1 base, and 7 bases lay in between. This CDR3 is 14 amino acids long. In germline, CDR1 is ENHRY, CDR2 SYGVKD. As DNA, the CDR3 is TGTGCCATCAGATCAGGGTCTGGGGCCAACGTCCTGACTTTC. Protein: CAIRSGSGANVLTF.

V gene TRBV11-2 combines with J gene TRBJ2-5; 12 bases match TRBD2. The V gene end was trimmed by 5 bases and the J gene end by 5 bases; junction bases not matched to a gene: 9. CDR1 is SGHAT and CDR2 is FQNNGV in the germline V gene. This CDR3 is 16 amino acids long. The chain's CDR3 is CASSPGLAGSRETQYF. The CDR3 DNA reads as TGTGCCAGCAGCCCCGGACTAGCGGGGTCAAGGGAGACCCAGTACTTC.

This clone was observed a single time. This chain connects TRBV3-1 (or the pseudogene TRBV3-2) to TRBJ2-6; D not certain. This CDR3 is 16 amino acids long. Germline CDR1 is LGHDT and CDR2 is YNNKEL (reference sequence). Trimming took off 4 bases at V and 0 bases at J, with 10 bases between the two ends. This CDR3 reads CASSRPTTSGANVLTF. DNA for the CDR3: TGTGCCAGCAGCCGCCCCACAACCTCTGGGGCCAACGTCCTGACTTTC.

This chain links TRBV28 with TRBJ2-7, with 7 bases matching TRBD2. This CDR3 is 14 amino acids long. Germline V gene data show CDR1 as MDHEN and CDR2 as SYDVKM. V was pared by 6 bases and J by 2 bases, with 7 bases of the junction left unmatched. CDR3 loop: CASSFSRGAYEQYF. For the CDR3, the DNA is TGTGCCAGCAGCTTCTCCCGGGGGGCCTACGAGCAGTACTTC.

The chain recombines TRBV18 with TRBJ2-3; no clear D gene. The CDR3 consists of 13 residues. Germline values: CDR1 KGHSH, CDR2 LQKENI. V was trimmed by 6 bases and J by 5 bases, leaving 12 bases between them. This CDR3 reads CASSRDFGDTQYF. CDR3 sequence (DNA): TGTGCCAGCTCTCGCGATTTTGGAGATACGCAGTATTTT.

J is TRBJ1-5 and V is TRBV19; a weak D match, TRBD1 (5 bases). The length of the CDR3 is 15 residues. V was cut by 5 bases and J by 7 bases, with 18 bases left in between. The germline gives CDR1 LNHDA, CDR2 SQIVND (reference sequence). The CDR3 nucleotides are TGTGCCAGTAGTTCGTCTGGGGGGTCGGGCCAGCCCCAGCATTTT. This sequence encodes CASSSSGGSGQPQHF.

This clone was seen only once. V usage is TRBV7-9 and J usage is TRBJ1-1; D not resolved. CDR1 SEHNR and CDR2 FQNEAQ come from the germline V gene (reference sequence). V shed 1 base and J shed 2 bases, with 5 bases lying between them. The CDR3 consists of 13 residues. The CDR3 loop reads CASSLGSNTEAFF. Here the CDR3 DNA reads TGTGCCAGCAGCTTAGGGAGCAACACTGAAGCTTTCTTT.

This clone came up once. The chain is built from TRBV28 and TRBJ1-5, with 10 bases fitting TRBD1. Germline V gives CDR1 MDHEN, CDR2 SYDVKM. CDR3 length: 15 amino acids. V lost 2 bases to trimming and J lost 6 bases; unmatched junction nucleotides: 4. The CDR3 DNA reads TGTGCCAGCAGTTTAGGGACAGGGGTGGGTCAGCCCCAGCATTTT. This encodes CASSLGTGVGQPQHF.

This clone was seen a single time. The rearrangement joins TRBV10-3 to TRBJ1-6; 9 bases fit TRBD1. V shed 3 bases and J 4 bases; nucleotides not matched to a gene: 10. Germline V CDR1 and CDR2: ENHRY, SYGVKD. CDR3 length: 18 amino acids. This chain's CDR3 is CAISEPGQGSFYNSPLHF. CDR3 sequence (DNA): TGTGCCATCAGTGAACCGGGACAGGGTTCTTTTTATAATTCACCCCTCCACTTT.

The V call is TRBV4-1, the J call TRBJ2-1; maybe TRBD2 (5 bases). This CDR3 comprises 15 residues. V lost 0 bases and J lost 3, with 9 bases in between. Germline V gene data show CDR1 as MGHRA and CDR2 as YSYEKL. The CDR3 region is CASSQDSGNYNEQFF. CDR3 sequence (DNA): TGCGCCAGCAGCCAAGATTCGGGGAACTACAATGAGCAGTTCTTC.

V and J are TRBV7-2 and TRBJ1-2, with TRBD1 identical over 9 bases. Germline V CDR1 and CDR2: SGHTA, FQGNSA. Trimming took 5 bases from V and 4 from J; bases not matched to a gene: 5. The CDR3 has 14 amino acids. In DNA form, the CDR3 reads TGTGCCAGCAGCGCTCCGGGACAGGGCTATGGCTACACCTTC. This gives the protein CASSAPGQGYGYTF.

This chain uses TRBV4-2 with TRBJ2-7; D is perhaps TRBD1 (6 bases). Trimming pared 0 bases from V and 1 base from J, leaving 10 bases between. The CDR3 sequence is 15 residues long. From germline, CDR1 is LGHNA and CDR2 YNFKEQ. CDR3 bases: TGTGCCAGCAGCCAAGAGACAGGCTCATCCTACGAGCAGTACTTC. Its protein is CASSQETGSSYEQYF.

This clone has more than one count but fewer than ten. The chain combines TRBV2 with TRBJ1-3, with D possibly TRBD1 on 5 matching bases. CDR1 is SNHLY, CDR2 FYNNEI, per germline. The CDR3 is 17 amino acids. V lost 4 bases to trimming and J lost 0 bases, with 16 bases between them. CDR3: CASSVIGGKSSGNTIYF. CDR3 DNA: TGTGCCAGCAGTGTTATTGGGGGGAAGAGCTCTGGAAACACCATATATTTT.

The chain links TRBV9 to TRBJ2-1; TRBD2 matches at 14 bases. CDR1 and CDR2 from the germline V gene are SGDLS and YYNGEE. There are 19 residues in the CDR3. With 2 bases clipped from V and 2 bases from J, the junction kept 9 bases outside the gene matches. The CDR3, as DNA: TGTGCCAGCAGCGTGGGAGGACTAGCGGGGGGAAGGGCCTACAATGAGCAGTTCTTC. Encoded protein: CASSVGGLAGGRAYNEQFF.

V is TRBV4-1 and J is TRBJ2-2; 8 nucleotides match TRBD1. The CDR3 runs to 14 residues. Unmatched junction bases numbered 6, after V lost 11 bases and J lost 1 base. Germline loops: CDR1 MGHRA, CDR2 YSYEKL. CDR3 coding DNA: TGCGCCGTCCGACAGGGGCTGAACACCGGGGAGCTGTTTTTT. Amino acids: CAVRQGLNTGELFF.

The chain carries TRBV9 and TRBJ2-1, with TRBD2 matching over 7 bases. Trimming removed 4 bases from V and 6 bases from J; junction bases left unmatched: 10. The germline CDR1 and CDR2 sequences are SGDLS and YYNGEE. The CDR3 spans 15 residues. The chain's CDR3 is CASSRASSGVNEQFF. Written as DNA, the CDR3 is TGTGCCAGCAGCAGAGCGAGCAGCGGGGTCAATGAGCAGTTCTTC.

As regards this clone: An end of the junction does not agree with germline; a read error may underlie this. The V call is TRBV5-1, the J call TRBJ1-1, with D maybe TRBD1 (5 bases). The CDR3 is 13 amino acids. Germline lookup yields CDR1 SGHRS and CDR2 YFSETQ. CDR3: CASSSDTYTGAFF. The DNA for the CDR3 is TGCGCCAGCAGCTCGGACACCTACACTGGAGCTTTCTTT.

This clone appeared a single time. The chain's CDR3 is CATSREWSGGARETQYF. The CDR3 coding sequence is TGTGCCACCAGCAGAGAATGGAGCGGGGGGGCCCGCGAGACCCAGTACTTC. The V and J genes are TRBV15 and TRBJ2-5; 10 bases map to TRBD2. The length of the CDR3 is 17 residues. Trimming cost V 0 bases and J 5 bases; bases outside gene matches: 9. Germline loops: CDR1 LNHNV, CDR2 YYDKDF (reference sequence).

V usage is TRBV9 and J usage is TRBJ1-2; D gene unclear. The CDR3 length is 14 residues. CDR1 is SGDLS, CDR2 YYNGEE, per germline. Trimming took off 0 bases at V and 2 bases at J, with 8 bases between the two ends. CDR3 sequence reads: CASSVGYRNYGYTF. The CDR3 DNA sequence: TGTGCCAGCAGCGTAGGTTACAGAAACTATGGCTACACCTTC.

CDR3 sequence reads: CASSNSGGSNYGYTF. The DNA of the CDR3 is TGTGCCAGCAGCAACTCAGGGGGCTCTAACTATGGCTACACCTTC. The chain recombines TRBV9 with TRBJ1-2; the match to TRBD1 covers 8 bases. The germline V gene has CDR1 SGDLS and CDR2 YYNGEE. The CDR3 extends over 15 amino acids. V was pared by 4 bases and J by 0 bases, with 5 bases of the junction left unmatched.

The chain has TRBV6-5 and TRBJ1-1; D gene unclear. Per germline, CDR1 MNHEY and CDR2 SVGAGI. Deletions cut 6 bases from V and 0 bases from J, with 11 bases between. The CDR3 consists of 14 residues. CDR3 sequence (DNA): TGTGCCAGCAGCGCCGGACTTATGAACACTGAAGCTTTCTTT. Translating it yields CASSAGLMNTEAFF.